This T cell receptor (beta chain) is drawn from a study of T cell responses to AZD1222 COVID-19 vaccine. Measured with immunoSEQ multiplex PCR; TCRdb has only the in-frame clones, and not every one. The data contain some 140,000 clones, approximately 84% of them singletons. Overall study findings and caveats: White British ancestry dominated among donors, who included more females, and clonal diversity was possibly underestimated. As reported, nearly half of all spike-specific TCRs target variant regions that are unmutated. Only six people who got AZD1222 tested seropositive at baseline. Spike-spanning, vaccine-associated CD4 TCRs were dominant at 160-218 and 743-854.

The CDR3 contains 13 residues. Germline CDR1 and CDR2: LNHDA and SQIVND (reference sequence). V lost 3 bases, J lost 6 bases, and 11 bases lay in between. With respect to this clone: Its antigen is undetermined.

The rearrangement uses TRBV19 and TRBJ1-2; D gene uncertain. The starting material was peripheral blood, obtained on day 0 of AZD1222 vaccination. The receptor was isolated from an adult in good health. The CDR3 nucleotides read TGTGCCAGTAGTATGTACAGCAAGGATGGCTACACCTTC. It codes for CASSMYSKDGYTF.